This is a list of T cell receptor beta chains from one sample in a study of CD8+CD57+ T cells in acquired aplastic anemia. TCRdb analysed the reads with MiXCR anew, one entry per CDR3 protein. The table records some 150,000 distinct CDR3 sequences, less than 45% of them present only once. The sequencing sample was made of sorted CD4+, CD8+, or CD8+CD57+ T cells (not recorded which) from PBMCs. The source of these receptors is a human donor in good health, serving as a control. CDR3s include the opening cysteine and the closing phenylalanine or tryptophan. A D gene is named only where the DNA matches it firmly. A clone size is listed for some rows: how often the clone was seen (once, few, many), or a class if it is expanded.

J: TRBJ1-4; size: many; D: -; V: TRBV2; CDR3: CASSEAFWAGATNEKLFF; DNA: TGTGCCAGCAGTGAAGCGTTCTGGGCGGGAGCAACTAATGAAAAACTGTTTTTT
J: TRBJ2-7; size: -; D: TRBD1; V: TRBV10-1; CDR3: CASSEGGTGGHEQYF; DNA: TGCGCCAGCAGTGAGGGTGGGACAGGGGGCCACGAGCAGTACTTC
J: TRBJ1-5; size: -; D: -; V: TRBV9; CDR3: CASSVDPSSQSQHF; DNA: TGTGCCAGCAGCGTAGATCCTTCGAGTCAGTCCCAGCATTTT
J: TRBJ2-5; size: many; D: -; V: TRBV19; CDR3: CASTATGVTGPVSGFEETQYF; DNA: TGTGCCAGTACCGCTACGGGGGTCACAGGGCCCGTTTCGGGGTTCGAAGAGACCCAGTACTTC
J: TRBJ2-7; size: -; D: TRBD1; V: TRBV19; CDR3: CASRDRGPGNEQYF; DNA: TGTGCCAGTCGGGACAGGGGCCCTGGAAACGAGCAGTACTTC
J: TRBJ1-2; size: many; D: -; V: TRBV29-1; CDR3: CSVAYGGGTAYYGYTF; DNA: TGCAGCGTTGCCTACGGAGGTGGGACGGCGTACTATGGCTACACCTTC
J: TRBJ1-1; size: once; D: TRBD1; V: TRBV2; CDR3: CASSVQGMGEAFF; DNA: TGTGCCAGCAGTGTACAGGGGATGGGTGAAGCTTTCTTT
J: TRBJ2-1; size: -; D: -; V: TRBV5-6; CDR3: CASSLYDYNEQSF; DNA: TGTGCCAGCAGCTTGTACGACTACAATGAGCAGTCCTTC
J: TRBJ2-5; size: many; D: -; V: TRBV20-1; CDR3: CSARDPRGGQETQYF; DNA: TGCAGTGCTAGAGATCCCCGGGGTGGGCAAGAGACCCAGTACTTC
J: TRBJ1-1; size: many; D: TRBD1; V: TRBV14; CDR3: CASTQGDRENTEAFF; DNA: TGTGCCAGCACCCAAGGGGACAGGGAGAACACTGAAGCTTTCTTT
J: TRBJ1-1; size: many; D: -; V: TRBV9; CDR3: CASSGGQNTEAFF; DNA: TGTGCCAGCAGCGGGGGACAGAACACTGAAGCTTTCTTT
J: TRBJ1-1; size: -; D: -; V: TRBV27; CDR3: CASSRDGLKNTEAFF; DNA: TGTGCCAGCAGCCGGGACGGACTGAAGAACACTGAAGCTTTCTTT
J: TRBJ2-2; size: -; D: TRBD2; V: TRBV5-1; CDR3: CASSQREGGGELFF; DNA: TGCGCCAGCAGTCAACGGGAGGGCGGCGGGGAGCTGTTTTTT
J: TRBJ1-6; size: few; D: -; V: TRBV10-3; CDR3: CATKARDNSPLHF; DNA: TGTGCCACGAAGGCCAGGGATAATTCACCCCTCCACTTT
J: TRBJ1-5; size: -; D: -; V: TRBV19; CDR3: CASSTPSNQPQHF; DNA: TGTGCCAGTAGTACCCCTAGCAATCAGCCCCAGCATTTT
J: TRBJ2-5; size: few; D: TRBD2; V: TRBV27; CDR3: CASSFGLVGQETQYF; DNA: TGTGCCAGCAGTTTCGGACTAGTAGGGCAAGAGACCCAGTACTTC
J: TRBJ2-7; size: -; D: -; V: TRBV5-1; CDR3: CASSFAWGNEQYF; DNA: TGCGCCAGCAGCTTTGCATGGGGCAACGAGCAGTACTTC
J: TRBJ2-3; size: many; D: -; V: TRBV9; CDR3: CASSVGSGADTQYF; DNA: TGTGCCAGCAGCGTAGGATCGGGAGCAGATACGCAGTATTTT
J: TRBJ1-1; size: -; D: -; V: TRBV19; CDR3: CASSITERDTEAFF; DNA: TGTGCCAGTAGTATCACGGAACGGGACACTGAAGCTTTCTTT
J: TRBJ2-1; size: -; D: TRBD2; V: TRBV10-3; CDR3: CASRQLAGNSDTQFF; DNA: TGTGCCAGCAGACAACTAGCGGGAAACTCAGATACGCAGTTCTTC
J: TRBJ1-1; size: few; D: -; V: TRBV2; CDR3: CASHRGGNTEAFF; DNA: TGTGCCAGCCATCGAGGTGGGAACACTGAAGCTTTCTTT
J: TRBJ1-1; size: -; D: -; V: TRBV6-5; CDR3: CASSYRNTEAFF; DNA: TGTGCCAGCAGTTACCGGAACACTGAAGCTTTCTTT
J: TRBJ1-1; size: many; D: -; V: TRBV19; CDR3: CASIQARGRHTEAFF; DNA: TGTGCCAGTATCCAGGCCCGAGGGAGGCACACTGAAGCTTTCTTT
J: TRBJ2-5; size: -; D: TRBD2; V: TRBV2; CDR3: CASSPREAGETQYF; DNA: TGTGCCAGCAGTCCTCGGGAGGCGGGTGAGACCCAGTACTTC
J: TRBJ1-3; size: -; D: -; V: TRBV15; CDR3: CATSGTQGYYYGYTIYF; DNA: TGTGCCACCAGCGGGACCCAGGGATACTACTATGGCTACACCATATATTTT
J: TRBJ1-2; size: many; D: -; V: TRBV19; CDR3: CASSRSGVSGYTF; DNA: TGTGCCAGTAGTAGGTCAGGGGTGTCGGGCTACACCTTC
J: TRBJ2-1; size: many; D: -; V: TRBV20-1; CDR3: CSARDLTFQDEQFF; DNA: TGCAGTGCTAGAGATCTCACTTTCCAAGATGAGCAGTTCTTC
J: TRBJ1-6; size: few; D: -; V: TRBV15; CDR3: CATSRLMGGNSPLHF; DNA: TGTGCCACCAGCAGATTGATGGGGGGGAATTCACCCCTCCACTTT